This T cell receptor beta chain stems from a study of T-cell memory formation after mild COVID-19. This clonotype was found a few times. Employing constant-segment primers, 5'RACE generated TCR alpha and TCR beta cDNA libraries bearing sample barcodes and UMIs. TCRdb used MiXCR to reprocess the 5' RACE reads, holding one entry per CDR3 protein. The table records hundreds of thousands of distinct CDR3 sequences, 15% of them present only once. The CDR3 has 13 residues. The V gene's germline CDR1 is SGHKS and CDR2 YYEKEE (reference sequence). V was cut by 0 bases and J by 11 bases, with 14 bases left in between.

This TCR came from an adult woman who had mild COVID-19 (a few samples of this study predate the infection). Cell type and time point are not known. The material sequenced was PBMCs or a T cell subset sorted from them (not recorded which). This chain links TRBV5-5 with TRBJ1-1, with D perhaps matching TRBD1 (5 bases). CDR3 in amino acids: CASSLVGAGEAFF. The CDR3 nucleotides are TGTGCCAGCAGCTTGGTAGGGGCTGGCGAGGCTTTCTTT.